The 21 T cell receptor beta chains presented below share a single source sample, sequenced in a study of T cells after yellow fever vaccination. TCRdb passed the 5' RACE reads through MiXCR, listing each CDR3 protein once. The top ten hold 25% of the sample, which has roughly 110,000 distinct CDR3 sequences, 8.4% seen once. The sample here was CD8+ T cells sorted from PBMCs, taken 45 days after the yellow fever booster vaccination. All receptors derive from a man aged 30-40 years who received the YFV17D yellow fever vaccine.

This clonotype was seen more than once but under ten times. This sequence joins TRBV14 and TRBJ2-7, with unresolved D. V was cut by 4 bases and J by 6 bases, with 10 bases left in between. The CDR3 covers 12 residues. CDR1 and CDR2 from the germline V gene are SGHDN and FVKESK. The CDR3 loop reads CASSLLLTEQYF. The DNA of the CDR3 is TGTGCCAGCAGCCTTCTCCTCACCGAGCAGTACTTC.

With regard to this clonotype: A read error is possible here, since a much larger clone lies one base away. The V gene is TRBV10-3, the J gene TRBJ2-5, with TRBD2 matching 13 bases. This CDR3 has 16 residues. Germline values: CDR1 ENHRY, CDR2 SYGVKD. The CDR3 DNA reads as TGTGCCATGAGTGACCCGGGACTAGCGGGACCAGAGACCCAGTACTTC. It is translated as CAMSDPGLAGPETQYF.

This clonotype was seen at least ten times. The gene calls are TRBV27 and TRBJ2-1; 8 bases map to TRBD2. The CDR3 is 18 residues long. V shed 0 bases and J 0 bases; nucleotides not matched to a gene: 7. The V gene's germline CDR1 is MNHEY and CDR2 SMNVEV (reference sequence). CDR3 in DNA: TGTGCCAGCAGTTTATCCTCGATAGCGGGGAGCTCCTACAATGAGCAGTTCTTC. Translated: CASSLSSIAGSSYNEQFF.

This clonotype has at least ten counts. V is TRBV6-5 and J is TRBJ2-1, with D tentatively TRBD2 (6 bases). The CDR3 is 14 amino acids. Germline V gene sequence: CDR1 MNHEY, CDR2 SVGAGI. V was cut by 2 bases and J by 6 bases, with 11 bases left in between. The CDR3 region has the DNA TGTGCCAGCAGTTACGTCGGGGGAAGCAATGAGCAGTTCTTC. Translated: CASSYVGGSNEQFF.

This clonotype was seen ten or more times. The chain has TRBV6-6 and TRBJ2-3; unclear D gene. This CDR3 comprises 12 residues. The ends were cut back, 6 bases at V and 2 bases at J, with 6 bases in the middle. Germline values: CDR1 MNHNY, CDR2 SVGAGI (reference sequence). CDR3 in amino acids: CASSPSTDTQYF. In nucleotides, the CDR3 is TGTGCCAGCAGCCCGTCCACAGATACGCAGTATTTT.

This clonotype was detected only a few times. V gene TRBV7-8 combines with J gene TRBJ2-1, with 9 bases fitting TRBD1. The CDR3 has 15 amino acids. The V gene end was trimmed by 5 bases and the J gene end by 6 bases; junction bases not matched to a gene: 8. CDR1 and CDR2 (germline): SGHVS, FQNEAQ. CDR3 in DNA: TGTGCCAGCAGCCCCCGGGACAGGGCCTTCAATGAGCAGTTCTTC. It translates to CASSPRDRAFNEQFF.

The chain recombines TRBV4-3 with TRBJ2-1; TRBD2 aligns across 9 bases. Germline V gene sequence: CDR1 LGHNA, CDR2 YSLEER. This CDR3 contains 16 residues. V was clipped by 0 bases and J by 9 bases; unmatched bases: 9. The CDR3 region has the DNA TGCGCCAGCAGCCAAGATGGGCTAGCGGGGCTTAGTGAGCAGTTCTTC. It is translated as CASSQDGLAGLSEQFF.

This clonotype was observed many times. The chain joins TRBV29-1 to TRBJ2-3, with D possibly being TRBD1 (5 bases). Per the germline V gene, CDR1 is SQVTM and CDR2 is ANQGSEA. This CDR3 region has 14 residues. Trimming pared 3 bases from V and 1 base from J, leaving 11 bases between. For the CDR3, the DNA is TGCAGCGTTGACACAGGACACCGCACAGATACGCAGTATTTT. This codes for CSVDTGHRTDTQYF.

This clonotype was found many times. The chain recombines TRBV5-1 with TRBJ2-2; tentatively, D is TRBD2 (5 bases). The CDR3 contains 12 residues. In germline, CDR1 is SGHRS, CDR2 YFSETQ. Trimming shortened V by 4 bases and J by 7 bases, and 8 bases separated the two germline ends. The CDR3 loop is CASSPTSGELFF. CDR3 bases: TGCGCCAGCAGCCCCACTAGCGGGGAGCTGTTTTTT.

This clonotype appeared many times. This chain joins TRBV4-3 and TRBJ2-7; a possible D gene is TRBD1 (6 bases). Germline loops: CDR1 LGHNA, CDR2 YSLEER. CDR3 length equals 19 residues. Trimming shortened V by 0 bases and J by 0 bases, and 21 bases separated the two germline ends. The CDR3 sequence: CASSQDLPGTTMSSYEQYF. The CDR3 nucleotides read TGCGCCAGCAGCCAAGATCTGCCAGGGACAACTATGAGCTCCTACGAGCAGTACTTC.

This clonotype has a count of ten or more. The chain combines TRBV6-5 with TRBJ2-1; D tentatively fits TRBD1 or TRBD2 (5 bases each). The CDR3 has 14 residues. The germline V gene has CDR1 MNHEY and CDR2 SVGAGI. V lost 2 bases and J lost 4, with 9 bases in between. Here the CDR3 DNA reads TGTGCCAGCAGTTACAGAGGGGTATACAATGAGCAGTTCTTC. It is translated as CASSYRGVYNEQFF.

This clonotype was detected many times. The gene calls are TRBV25-1 and TRBJ2-2; D may be TRBD1 (6 bases). V lost 4 bases and J 4 bases, leaving 13 bases between the germline ends. The CDR3 covers 15 residues. CDR1 and CDR2 (germline): MGHDK, SYGVNS. CDR3 loop: CASSARQDSTGELFF. The CDR3 DNA reads as TGTGCCAGCAGTGCGAGACAGGACAGCACCGGGGAGCTGTTTTTT.

The chain employs TRBV7-2 and TRBJ2-7; D may correspond to TRBD1 or TRBD2 (5 bases each). Germline values: CDR1 SGHTA, CDR2 FQGNSA. V lost 5 bases to trimming and J lost 2 bases, with 19 bases between them. This CDR3 has 16 amino acids. Written as DNA, the CDR3 is TGTGCCAGCAGCGCCGCAACCCGGGACGGGGCCTACGAGCAGTACTTC. Translation gives CASSAATRDGAYEQYF.

This clonotype was recorded many times. The rearrangement joins TRBV20-1 to TRBJ2-5; no clear D. The ends were cut back, 3 bases at V and 0 bases at J, with 20 bases in the middle. The CDR3 length is 17 residues. Germline CDR1 DFQATT, CDR2 SNEGSKA (reference sequence). CDR3 in amino acids: CSARESRFRVDQETQYF. The CDR3 coding sequence is TGCAGTGCTAGGGAGAGTCGATTCAGAGTGGACCAAGAGACCCAGTACTTC.

This clonotype turned up a few times. V and J are TRBV27 and TRBJ2-3, with 7 nucleotides matching TRBD2. This CDR3 has 17 residues. Trimming cost V 4 bases and J 5 bases; bases outside gene matches: 15. CDR1 is MNHEY, CDR2 SMNVEV, per germline (reference sequence). DNA of the CDR3: TGTGCCAGCAGTTATACGCCCGTGCGGGAGTATATAGATACGCAGTATTTT. As protein: CASSYTPVREYIDTQYF.

The sample holds many counts of this clonotype. The rearrangement links TRBV15 to TRBJ2-5, with a weak D call TRBD1 (6 bases). The CDR3 is 14 amino acids. Between the trimmed V and J ends, which lost 0 bases and 1 base, there was a span of 6 bases. Looked up from germline, CDR1 is LNHNV and CDR2 is YYDKDF (reference sequence). CDR3: CATSREGGQETQYF. CDR3 bases: TGTGCCACCAGCAGAGAAGGGGGCCAAGAGACCCAGTACTTC.

This clonotype was recorded many times. The gene calls are TRBV12-3 or TRBV12-4 and TRBJ2-5; either TRBD1 or TRBD2 may supply D (5 bases each). The CDR3 totals 11 residues. Trimming took 4 bases from V and 5 from J, leaving 5 bases between them. In DNA form, the CDR3 reads TGTGCCAGCAGTTGGGGGGAGACCCAGTACTTC. It encodes CASSWGETQYF.

V usage is TRBV27 and J usage is TRBJ2-7; no firm D call. The V gene's germline CDR1 is MNHEY and CDR2 SMNVEV (reference sequence). V lost 5 bases and J lost 3, with 11 bases in between. The CDR3 has 13 amino acids. CDR3 sequence reads: CASSPQFSYEQYF. The CDR3 DNA reads as TGTGCCAGCAGTCCCCAATTTAGCTACGAGCAGTACTTC.

This clonotype has at least ten counts. The V gene is TRBV5-1, the J gene TRBJ2-7, with TRBD2 as a possible D gene (5 bases). The CDR3 is 13 amino acids. Trimming stripped 2 bases from V and 4 bases from J, with 10 bases between. Germline lookup yields CDR1 SGHRS and CDR2 YFSETQ. The CDR3 loop is CASSFTSGYEQYF. DNA of the CDR3: TGCGCCAGCAGCTTCACTAGTGGTTACGAGCAGTACTTC.

The rearrangement joins TRBV4-1 to TRBJ2-7; no clear D. V was trimmed by 0 bases and J by 1 base, leaving 10 bases between them. CDR3 length: 15 residues. The germline gives CDR1 MGHRA, CDR2 YSYEKL. The chain's CDR3 is CASSQEGHGSYEQYF. CDR3 nucleotides: TGCGCCAGCAGCCAAGAGGGCCACGGTTCCTACGAGCAGTACTTC.

There are a few counts of this clonotype. The chain is built from TRBV11-2 and TRBJ2-3, with no clear D. Deletions cut 4 bases from V and 3 bases from J, with 14 bases between. The CDR3 has 15 amino acids. Germline lookup yields CDR1 SGHAT and CDR2 FQNNGV. CDR3 DNA sequence: TGTGCCAGCAGCTCGACGATGTTTACTACAGATACGCAGTATTTT. It yields the protein CASSSTMFTTDTQYF.